This T cell receptor (beta chain) originates from a study of blood T cell repertoires in COVID-19. Study information: COVID-19 samples collected from the United States, Italy and Spain covered acute and convalescent phases. Sample material is recorded as cDNA or gDNA derived from T cells, B-cell-depleted T cells, or PBMCs.

Germline V lookup: CDR1 SNHLY, CDR2 FYNNEI. V was clipped by 5 bases and J by 5 bases, with 15 bases between them. This CDR3 region has 14 residues. Original analysis: Nucleated cell counts were estimated from reference gene primer amplification. The assay was immunoSEQ multiplex PCR, and TCRdb's table has in-frame clones only and misses some. V, J and clone size were drawn from that table, and D and trimming were deduced from the DNA. This sample has 65,000 to 70,000 clones, with 70% to 85% found just once. The source material was peripheral blood. This sequence originates from a man at least 80 years old with active COVID-19. The chain combines TRBV2 with TRBJ2-5; possibly TRBD1 for D (6 bases). The CDR3 here is CASSLNRVGETQYF. CDR3 in DNA: TGTGCCAGCAGTTTAAACAGGGTTGGGGAGACCCAGTACTTC. Full variable domain (outside the CDR3, taken from reference TRBV2 and TRBJ2-5): EPEVTQTPSHQVTQMGQEVILRCVPISNHLYFYWYRQILGQKVEFLVSFYNNEISEKSEIFDDQFSVERPDGSNFTLKIRSTKLEDSAMYFCASSLNRVGETQYFGPGTRLLVL.